This TCR beta chain was captured by sequencing in a study of blood T cell repertoires in COVID-19. In the study overall: Donors in the United States, Italy and Spain gave samples during acute or convalescent COVID-19. Sample material is recorded as cDNA or gDNA derived from T cells, B-cell-depleted T cells, or PBMCs.

Authors' analysis steps: Amplification with reference gene primers provided the estimates of nucleated cell counts. Data came from immunoSEQ multiplex PCR; TCRdb stores just in-frame clones and leaves some out. V and J calls and clone size are as listed in that table; D and trimming were resolved from the DNA. The table records some 150,000 clones, over 80% of them present only once. The ends were cut back, 2 bases at V and 2 bases at J, with 10 bases in the middle. Germline assignment: CDR1 KGHSH and CDR2 LQKENI. This CDR3 region has 15 residues. V gene TRBV18 combines with J gene TRBJ1-5; D may be TRBD1 (6 bases). The receptor's source is a woman aged 50 to 65 with acute or convalescent COVID-19. Material for sequencing was peripheral blood. The chain's CDR3 is CASSPAGAGNQPQHF. CDR3 DNA sequence: TGTGCCAGCTCACCAGCAGGGGCCGGCAATCAGCCCCAGCATTTT.